One and the same sample provided the 9 T cell receptor beta chains below, sequenced in a study of T-cell memory formation after mild COVID-19. From the 5' RACE reads, TCRdb called clonotypes with MiXCR, one entry per CDR3 protein. This sample has some 150,000 distinct CDR3 sequences, with more than 13% found just once. The sample taken for sequencing was PBMCs or a T cell subset sorted from them (not recorded which). Source of these receptors: an adult woman who had mild COVID-19 (a few samples of this study predate the infection). Cell type and time point are not known.

The chain recombines TRBV5-6 with TRBJ2-2, with a possible D match to TRBD1 (6 bases). Looked up from germline, CDR1 is SGHDT and CDR2 is YYEEEE. Trimming left V 2 bases short and J 1 base short, with 12 bases between. The CDR3 loop spans 16 amino acids. The CDR3 coding sequence is TGTGCCAGCAGCTTATTGGCAGGGGTGAACACCGGGGAGCTGTTTTTT. Residues: CASSLLAGVNTGELFF.

This clonotype was recorded many times. The rearrangement uses TRBV4-3 and TRBJ2-5; maybe TRBD1 (5 bases). Germline lookup yields CDR1 LGHNA and CDR2 YSLEER. This CDR3 comprises 12 residues. The V gene lost 11 bases and the J gene lost 3 bases, with 13 bases spanning the gap. CDR3 loop: CARPRGKETQYF. CDR3 sequence (DNA): TGCGCCCGCCCAAGGGGTAAAGAGACCCAGTACTTC.

The V gene is TRBV7-9, the J gene TRBJ1-1, with D uncertain. Between the trimmed V and J ends, which lost 2 bases and 4 bases, there was a span of 5 bases. This CDR3 comprises 12 residues. Germline loops: CDR1 SEHNR, CDR2 FQNEAQ (reference sequence). In DNA, the CDR3 is TGTGCCAGCAGCTTACCCTCCACTGAAGCTTTCTTT. This gives the protein CASSLPSTEAFF.

The rearrangement uses TRBV3-1 and TRBJ2-7; D is uncertain. The germline V and J ends were trimmed by 0 bases and 6 bases, with 6 bases remaining between them. The V gene's germline CDR1 is LGHDT and CDR2 YNNKEL (reference sequence). This CDR3 region has 12 residues. CDR3 region: CASSQEEAEQYF. The CDR3, as DNA: TGTGCCAGCAGCCAAGAGGAAGCCGAGCAGTACTTC.

The chain carries TRBV29-1 and TRBJ2-7, with 9 nucleotides matching TRBD1. Germline assignment: CDR1 SQVTM and CDR2 ANQGSEA. The CDR3 consists of 14 residues. The J segment lost 2 bases and the V segment lost 3 bases, leaving 5 bases of the junction unmatched. The CDR3, as DNA: TGCAGCGTTGAGGGGACAGGGATACCCTACGAGCAGTACTTC. Amino acid sequence: CSVEGTGIPYEQYF.

This clonotype has more than one count but fewer than ten. The chain links TRBV12-3 or TRBV12-4 to TRBJ1-2; D gene unclear. Trimming stripped 5 bases from V and 5 bases from J, with 12 bases between. CDR3 length: 13 residues. Written as DNA, the CDR3 is TGTGCCAGCAGTCCCGGGATTGTATATGGCTACACCTTC. It codes for CASSPGIVYGYTF.

V gene TRBV15 combines with J gene TRBJ2-1; 7 bases agree with TRBD2. Germline CDR1 LNHNV, CDR2 YYDKDF (reference sequence). After removal of 8 bases from V and 4 bases from J, the junction contained 5 bases not matched to a gene. CDR3 size: 13 residues. The CDR3 loop reads CATGERGYNEQFF. The CDR3 coding sequence is TGTGCCACCGGTGAGCGGGGATACAATGAGCAGTTCTTC.

This clonotype appeared a few times. This chain uses TRBV5-6 with TRBJ2-7, with D perhaps TRBD2 (5 bases). This CDR3 has 15 amino acids. CDR1 SGHDT and CDR2 YYEEEE come from the germline V gene. Trimming left V 0 bases short and J 3 bases short, with 13 bases between. DNA for the CDR3: TGTGCCAGCAGCTTGGCCCAGCGGAGACGCTACGAGCAGTACTTC. Protein sequence: CASSLAQRRRYEQYF.

V is TRBV15 and J is TRBJ2-7; a weak D match, TRBD1 (6 bases). Per the germline V gene, CDR1 is LNHNV and CDR2 is YYDKDF (reference sequence). Trimming took 3 bases from V and 5 from J, leaving 20 bases between them. The CDR3 is made up of 16 amino acids. The CDR3 region has the DNA TGTGCCACCAGCAGTTTCCCCGGGACAACGAGCGACGAGCAGTACTTC. It translates to CATSSFPGTTSDEQYF. The full variable domain, with the rest looked up from reference TRBV15 and TRBJ2-7, is DAMVIQNPRYQVTQFGKPVTLSCSQTLNHNVMYWYQQKSSQAPKLLFHYYDKDFNNEADTPDNFQSRRPNTSFCFLDIRSPGLGDTAMYLCATSSFPGTTSDEQYFGPGTRLTVT.